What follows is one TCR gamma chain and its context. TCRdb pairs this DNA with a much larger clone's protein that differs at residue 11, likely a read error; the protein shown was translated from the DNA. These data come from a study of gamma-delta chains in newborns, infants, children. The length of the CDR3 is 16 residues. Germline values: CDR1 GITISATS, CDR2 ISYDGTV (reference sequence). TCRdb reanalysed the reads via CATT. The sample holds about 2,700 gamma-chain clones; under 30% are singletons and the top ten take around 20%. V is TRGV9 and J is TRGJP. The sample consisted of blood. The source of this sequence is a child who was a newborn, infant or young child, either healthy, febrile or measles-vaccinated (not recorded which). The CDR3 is CALWEVRELGEKIKVF. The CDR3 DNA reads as TGTGCCTTGTGGGAGGTGAGAGAGTTGGGCGAAAAAATCAAGGTATTT.